This T cell receptor beta chain was observed in a study of shared clonotypes between healthy human individuals. Terminally differentiated effector memory CD45RA+ cells were excluded from the naive CD8 cells, which were CD45RO-negative and positively selected for CCR7. The protocol was immunoSEQ multiplex PCR, while the TCRdb copy is restricted to in-frame clones and leaves out a portion. The profile shows around 2.1 million clones, 85% to 95% of them singletons. Sequencing used naive CD8+ T cells from PBMCs. This TCR came from a man in his late teens or twenties in good health. Some clones in this sample may be carry-over from other donors' samples.

CDR3 loop: CASGLADFTEAFF. In DNA, the CDR3 is TGTGCTAGTGGTTTGGCCGATTTCACTGAAGCTTTCTTT. The chain couples TRBV12-5 to TRBJ1-1; D is ambiguous. Germline CDR1 is LGHNT and CDR2 is FRNRAP. Trimming removed 1 base at V and 4 bases at J, with 7 bases between. This CDR3 spans 13 amino acids.